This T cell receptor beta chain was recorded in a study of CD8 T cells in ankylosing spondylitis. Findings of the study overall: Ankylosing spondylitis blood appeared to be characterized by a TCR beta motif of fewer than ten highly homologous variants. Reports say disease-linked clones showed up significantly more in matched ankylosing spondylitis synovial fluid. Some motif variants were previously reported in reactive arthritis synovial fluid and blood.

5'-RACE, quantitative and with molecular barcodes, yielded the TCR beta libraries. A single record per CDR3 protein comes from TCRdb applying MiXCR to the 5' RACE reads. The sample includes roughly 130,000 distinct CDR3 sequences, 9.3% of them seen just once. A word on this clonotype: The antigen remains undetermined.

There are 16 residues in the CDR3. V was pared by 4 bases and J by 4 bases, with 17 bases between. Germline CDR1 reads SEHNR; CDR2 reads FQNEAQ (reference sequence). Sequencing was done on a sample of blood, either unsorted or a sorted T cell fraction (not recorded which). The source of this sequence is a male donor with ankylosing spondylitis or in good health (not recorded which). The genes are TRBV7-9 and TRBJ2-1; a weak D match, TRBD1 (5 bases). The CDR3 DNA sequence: TGTGCCAGCAGCTCCCCGCTCAGGGTGGGATACAATGAGCAGTTCTTC. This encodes CASSSPLRVGYNEQFF.